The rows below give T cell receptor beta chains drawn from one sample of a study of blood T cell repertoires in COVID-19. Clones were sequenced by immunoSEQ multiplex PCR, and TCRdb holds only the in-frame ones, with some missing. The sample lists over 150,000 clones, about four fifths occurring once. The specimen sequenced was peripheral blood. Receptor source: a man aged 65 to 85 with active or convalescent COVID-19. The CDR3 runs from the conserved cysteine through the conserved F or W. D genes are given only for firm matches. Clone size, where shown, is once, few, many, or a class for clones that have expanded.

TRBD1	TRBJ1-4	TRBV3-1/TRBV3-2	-	CASSHLPGTGSEKLFF	TGTGCCAGCAGCCATCTCCCGGGGACAGGGAGTGAAAAACTGTTTTTT
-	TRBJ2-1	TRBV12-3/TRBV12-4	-	CASSITGPEQFF	TGTGCCAGCAGCATTACAGGCCCTGAGCAGTTCTTC
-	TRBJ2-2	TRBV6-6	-	CASSSTLTGNTGELFF	TGTGCCAGCAGTTCGACCCTAACAGGGAACACCGGGGAGCTGTTTTTT
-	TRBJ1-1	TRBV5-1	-	CASSLAWGLTEAFF	TGCGCCAGCAGCTTGGCCTGGGGGCTTACTGAAGCTTTCTTT
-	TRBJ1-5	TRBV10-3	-	CATRQNGGNQPQHF	TGTGCCACCCGACAAAACGGGGGCAATCAGCCCCAGCATTTT
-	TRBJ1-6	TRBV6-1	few	CASSEGSSYNSPLHF	TGTGCCAGCAGTGAAGGGAGCTCCTATAATTCACCCCTCCACTTT
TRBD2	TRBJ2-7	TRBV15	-	CATSRGAGAYEQYF	TGTGCCACCAGCAGAGGAGCGGGAGCCTACGAGCAGTACTTC
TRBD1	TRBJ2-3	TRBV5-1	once	CASSLRGHVTDTQYF	TGCGCCAGCAGCTTAAGGGGGCACGTCACAGATACGCAGTATTTT
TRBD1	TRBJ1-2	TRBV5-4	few	CASSLTGGGGYTF	TGTGCCAGCAGCCTGACAGGGGGAGGGGGCTACACCTTC
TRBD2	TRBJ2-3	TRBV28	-	CASSRGRGGLKTSTDTQYF	TGTGCCAGCAGTCGTGGGAGGGGAGGACTAAAGACTAGCACAGATACGCAGTATTTT
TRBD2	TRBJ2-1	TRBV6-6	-	CASGTTPEDEQFF	TGTGCCAGCGGGACTACCCCGGAGGATGAGCAGTTCTTC
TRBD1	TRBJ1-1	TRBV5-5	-	CASSFPTGTEAFF	TGTGCCAGCAGCTTCCCGACAGGGACTGAAGCTTTCTTT
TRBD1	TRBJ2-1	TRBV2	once	CASSGQGANEQFF	TGTGCCAGCTCGGGACAGGGGGCCAATGAGCAGTTCTTC
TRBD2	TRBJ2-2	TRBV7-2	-	CASRTRLTSGNTGELFF	TGTGCCAGCAGAACTCGATTGACTAGCGGAAACACCGGGGAGCTGTTTTTT
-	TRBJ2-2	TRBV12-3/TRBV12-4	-	CASSPLRPELFF	TGTGCCAGCAGTCCCCTGCGCCCCGAGCTGTTTTTT
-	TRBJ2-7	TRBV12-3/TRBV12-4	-	CASSARSYEQYF	TGTGCCAGCAGTGCACGGTCCTACGAGCAGTACTTC
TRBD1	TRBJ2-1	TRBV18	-	CASSSYRGFLNEQFF	TGTGCCAGCTCATCCTACAGGGGGTTTTTGAATGAGCAGTTCTTC
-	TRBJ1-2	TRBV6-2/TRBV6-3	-	CASSYSGQRSYGYTF	TGTGCCAGCAGTTACTCGGGGCAGAGATCCTATGGCTACACCTTC
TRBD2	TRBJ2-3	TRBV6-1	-	CASSDPSGFTDTQYF	TGTGCCAGCAGTGATCCTAGCGGATTCACAGATACGCAGTATTTT
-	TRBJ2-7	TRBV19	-	CASSISFGSGNYEQYF	TGTGCCAGTAGTATTTCCTTCGGGTCTGGTAACTACGAGCAGTACTTC
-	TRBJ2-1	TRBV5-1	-	CASSFGGTSYNEQFF	TGCGCCAGCAGCTTTGGGGGGACTTCCTACAATGAGCAGTTCTTC
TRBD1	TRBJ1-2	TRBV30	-	CAWSTQGGGYTF	TGTGCCTGGAGTACACAGGGGGGAGGCTACACCTTC
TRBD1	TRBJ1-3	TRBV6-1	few	CASREIRDRDRRNTIYF	TGTGCCAGCAGAGAAATCCGGGACAGGGATCGGAGAAACACCATATATTTT
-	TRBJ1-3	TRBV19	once	CASSIRAGNTIYF	TGTGCCAGTAGTATCAGGGCCGGAAACACCATATATTTT
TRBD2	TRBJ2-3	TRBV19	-	CASSTPGLADTQYF	TGTGCCAGTAGTACTCCGGGACTAGCGGATACGCAGTATTTT
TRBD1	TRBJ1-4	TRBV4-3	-	CASSQSTGAEGEKLFF	TGCGCCAGCAGCCAATCTACAGGGGCCGAGGGGGAAAAACTGTTTTTT
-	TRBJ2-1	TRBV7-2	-	CASSSAIVLATYNEQFF	TGTGCCAGCAGCTCCGCGATAGTACTAGCAACCTACAATGAGCAGTTCTTC
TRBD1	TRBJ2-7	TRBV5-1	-	CASSLAGRGIAQYF	TGCGCCAGCAGCTTGGCAGGCAGGGGGATCGCGCAGTACTTC
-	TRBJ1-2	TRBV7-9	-	CASSFLGVAHYGYTF	TGTGCCAGCAGCTTCTTAGGGGTTGCGCACTATGGCTACACCTTC
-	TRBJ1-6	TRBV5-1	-	CASRGTGNNSPLHF	TGCGCCAGCAGAGGAACAGGGAATAATTCACCCCTCCACTTT
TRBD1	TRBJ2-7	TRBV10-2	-	CASSGPGTVLYEQYF	TGCGCCAGCAGTGGCCCTGGGACAGTTCTCTACGAGCAGTACTTC
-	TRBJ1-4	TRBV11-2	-	CASSARPVAANEKLFF	TGTGCCAGCAGCGCCAGACCCGTTGCGGCTAATGAAAAACTGTTTTTT
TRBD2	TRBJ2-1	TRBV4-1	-	CASSQDGSSGRYEQFF	TGCGCCAGCAGCCAAGATGGGTCTAGCGGGCGGTATGAGCAGTTCTTC
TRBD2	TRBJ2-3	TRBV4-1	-	CASSQDPPAGLDTQYF	TGCGCCAGCAGCCAAGATCCCCCAGCGGGGTTGGATACGCAGTATTTT
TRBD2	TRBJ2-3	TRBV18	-	CASSPIRGGGADTQYF	TGTGCCAGCTCACCAATACGCGGGGGGGGAGCAGATACGCAGTATTTT
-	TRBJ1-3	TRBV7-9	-	CASSKASGMGNTIYF	TGTGCCAGCAGCAAGGCATCAGGGATGGGAAACACCATATATTTT
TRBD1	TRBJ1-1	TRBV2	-	CASRAGGGTEAFF	TGTGCCAGCAGGGCAGGGGGTGGAACTGAAGCTTTCTTT
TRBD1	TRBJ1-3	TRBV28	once	CASILQGLSGNTIYF	TGTGCCAGCATTCTACAGGGGCTCTCTGGAAACACCATATATTTT
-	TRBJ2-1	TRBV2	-	CASSEVSSLYNEQFF	TGTGCCAGCAGTGAAGTCTCGTCCCTCTACAATGAGCAGTTCTTC
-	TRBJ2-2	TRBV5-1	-	CASSLEQGLNTGELFF	TGCGCCAGCAGCTTGGAGCAGGGCTTGAACACCGGGGAGCTGTTTTTT
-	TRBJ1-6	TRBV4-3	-	CASSQAPEAYNSPLHF	TGCGCCAGCAGCCAAGCGCCAGAGGCCTATAATTCACCCCTCCACTTT
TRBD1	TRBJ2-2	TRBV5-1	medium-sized	CASSLKKTGGNTGELFF	TGCGCCAGCAGCTTGAAAAAGACAGGGGGCAACACCGGGGAGCTGTTTTTT
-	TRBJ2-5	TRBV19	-	CASSIRQQETQYF	TGTGCCAGTAGTATCCGACAGCAAGAGACCCAGTACTTC
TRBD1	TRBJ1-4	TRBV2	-	CASLTRRGTGRSGLGEKLFF	TGTGCCAGCTTGACGCGGCGGGGGACAGGTCGGAGCGGCCTGGGTGAAAAACTGTTTTTT
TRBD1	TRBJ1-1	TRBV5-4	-	CASSSGQGGMNTEAFF	TGTGCCAGCAGCTCCGGACAGGGGGGGATGAACACTGAAGCTTTCTTT
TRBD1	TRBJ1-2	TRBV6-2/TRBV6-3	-	CASSSGQGTWNGYTF	TGTGCCAGCAGTTCGGGACAGGGGACTTGGAATGGCTACACCTTC
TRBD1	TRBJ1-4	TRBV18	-	CASSFTTGANEKLFF	TGTGCCAGCTCGTTCACGACAGGGGCTAATGAAAAACTGTTTTTT
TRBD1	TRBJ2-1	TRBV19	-	CASSATGGASALTGNEQFF	TGTGCCAGTAGTGCCACAGGGGGCGCTTCGGCCCTTACGGGCAATGAGCAGTTCTTC
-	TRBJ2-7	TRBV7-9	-	CASSLAAGKPYEQYF	TGTGCCAGCAGCTTAGCGGCAGGCAAACCCTACGAGCAGTACTTC
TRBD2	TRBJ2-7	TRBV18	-	CASSASLGSGRFYEQYF	TGTGCCAGCTCAGCGTCTTTAGGTAGCGGGAGATTCTACGAGCAGTACTTC
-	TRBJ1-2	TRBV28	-	CASSFRGPLGYTF	TGTGCCAGCAGTTTTCGAGGTCCTCTAGGCTACACCTTC
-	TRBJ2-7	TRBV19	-	CASRRGQTYEQYF	TGTGCCAGTCGGCGGGGGCAAACCTACGAGCAGTACTTC
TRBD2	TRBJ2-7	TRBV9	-	CASSGTSGRTSPYEQYF	TGTGCCAGCAGTGGGACTAGCGGGAGGACGAGCCCCTACGAGCAGTACTTC
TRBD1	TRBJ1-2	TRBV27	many	CASSLRDSYGYTF	TGTGCCAGCAGTCTCCGGGACAGCTATGGCTACACCTTC
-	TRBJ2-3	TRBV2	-	CASRPRGDTQYF	TGTGCCAGCAGACCTAGAGGCGATACGCAGTATTTT